The present T cell receptor (beta chain) was sequenced within a study of chemoradiotherapy in HPV16-positive cancers. This CDR3 has 15 residues. V was clipped by 10 bases and J by 1 base, with 16 bases between them. Germline V gene sequence: CDR1 SNHLY, CDR2 FYNNEI. Here immunoSEQ multiplex PCR was the method, and the copy in TCRdb shows in-frame clones only, minus some. The sample has about 5,400 clones, approximately 80% seen once; the top ten hold about 30%. The genes are TRBV2 and TRBJ2-2; D may be TRBD1 or TRBD2 (6 bases each). This TCR was sampled from a human donor with HPV-associated anogenital cancer. The sample was taken from a patient who underwent chemoradiotherapy. The CDR3 DNA sequence: TGTGCCAACAGGAGGGGGGACAAGAACACCGGGGAGCTGTTTTTT. Protein sequence: CANRRGDKNTGELFF. Looking up the rest from reference TRBV2 and TRBJ2-2 gives the full variable domain: EPEVTQTPSHQVTQMGQEVILRCVPISNHLYFYWYRQILGQKVEFLVSFYNNEISEKSEIFDDQFSVERPDGSNFTLKIRSTKLEDSAMYFCANRRGDKNTGELFFGEGSRLTVL.